The 30 T cell receptor beta chains listed next were all sequenced from one sample in a study of cytomegalovirus exposure and HLA in healthy donors. Vbeta (60) and Jbeta (13) primers were used in the PCR. TCRdb's table, derived via immunoSEQ multiplex PCR, lists solely in-frame clones and lacks some. The repertoire holds about 78,000 clones, with around 81% as singletons. The sample consisted of PBMCs. These receptors originate from a male donor in good health and CMV-seronegative.

The chain carries TRBV4-3 and TRBJ2-3, with 9 bases that match TRBD2. This CDR3 contains 15 residues. Germline V lookup: CDR1 LGHNA, CDR2 YSLEER. J gave up 3 bases and V 4 bases, and 5 bases lay outside the gene matches. The DNA of the CDR3 is TGCGCCAGCAGCCTCGCGGGAGGGGTGACAGATACGCAGTATTTT. Protein sequence: CASSLAGGVTDTQYF.

The CDR3 here is CSVGDRGRSDTQYF. The CDR3 DNA sequence: TGCAGCGTGGGTGACAGGGGGCGGTCAGATACGCAGTATTTT. The genes are TRBV29-1 and TRBJ2-3; 10 bases map to TRBD1. Trimming cost V 6 bases and J 4 bases; bases outside gene matches: 7. The CDR3 spans 14 residues. Germline CDR1 is SQVTM and CDR2 is ANQGSEA.

This clone turned up a few times. The rearrangement joins TRBV7-2 to TRBJ2-3; 8 bases are shared with TRBD2. This CDR3 spans 15 amino acids. Germline lookup yields CDR1 SGHTA and CDR2 FQGNSA. V was pared by 5 bases and J by 2 bases, with 6 bases of the junction left unmatched. In nucleotides, the CDR3 is TGTGCCAGCAGCGCCCGGGGGGGAGACACAGATACGCAGTATTTT. It encodes CASSARGGDTDTQYF.

V usage is TRBV27 and J usage is TRBJ1-6; a possible D gene is TRBD1 (5 bases). V was shortened by 6 bases and J by 4 bases, with 10 bases between the two germline ends. The CDR3 has 14 amino acids. CDR1 and CDR2 (germline): MNHEY, SMNVEV (reference sequence). The CDR3 DNA sequence: TGTGCCAGCAGCGGTAAGGGGTATAATTCACCCCTCCACTTT. It encodes CASSGKGYNSPLHF.

The chain uses TRBV5-1 and TRBJ2-7, with D possibly being TRBD1 (6 bases). V shed 4 bases and J shed 7 bases, with 12 bases lying between them. This CDR3 has 12 residues. Germline V gene sequence: CDR1 SGHRS, CDR2 YFSETQ. The CDR3: CASSMTGIEQYF. CDR3 bases: TGCGCCAGCAGCATGACAGGCATAGAGCAGTACTTC.

This clone came up once. In nucleotides, the CDR3 is TGTGCCAGCAGCGTAGAGTCTAGCGGGGGGGGGTCCCAGTACTTC. It is translated as CASSVESSGGGSQYF. V usage is TRBV9 and J usage is TRBJ2-5; 12 bases fit TRBD2. Germline lookup yields CDR1 SGDLS and CDR2 YYNGEE. Trimming cost V 0 bases and J 9 bases; bases outside gene matches: 6. The CDR3 runs to 15 residues.

This chain links TRBV5-4 with TRBJ2-1; 8 bases agree with TRBD2. V shed 0 bases and J 0 bases; nucleotides not matched to a gene: 8. Germline values: CDR1 SGHNT, CDR2 YYREEE (reference sequence). CDR3 size: 18 residues. CDR3 sequence (DNA): TGTGCCAGCAGCTTGGGACTAGCGAGGAGTCACTCCTACAATGAGCAGTTCTTC. As protein: CASSLGLARSHSYNEQFF.

The rearrangement joins TRBV7-2 to TRBJ2-7; D uncertain. The ends were cut back, 5 bases at V and 4 bases at J, with 12 bases in the middle. The CDR3 has 13 amino acids. Germline-derived CDR1 and CDR2 are SGHTA and FQGNSA. The CDR3 region has the DNA TGTGCCAGCAGCCTAAGTAAACTTTACGAGCAGTACTTC. Protein product: CASSLSKLYEQYF.

This chain uses TRBV6-5 with TRBJ1-1; 10 bases are a match to TRBD1. With 8 bases clipped from V and 1 base from J, the junction kept 7 bases outside the gene matches. Germline CDR1 is MNHEY and CDR2 is SVGAGI. CDR3 length equals 15 residues. The DNA for the CDR3 is TGTGCCAGCCGAGGACAGGGGGGATCGAACACTGAAGCTTTCTTT. This gives the protein CASRGQGGSNTEAFF.

This sequence joins TRBV9 and TRBJ2-1; 7 nucleotides agree with TRBD1. The CDR3 has 12 residues. The V and J ends lost 4 bases and 13 bases, in that order; junction bases with no gene match: 8. Germline V CDR1 and CDR2: SGDLS, YYNGEE. In DNA form, the CDR3 reads TGTGCCAGCAGCCCAAGGGACAGACCCCAGTTCTTC. It specifies CASSPRDRPQFF.

The V call is TRBV11-2, the J call TRBJ1-2; the D is unclear. V was cut by 1 base and J by 5 bases, with 14 bases left in between. Germline assignment: CDR1 SGHAT and CDR2 FQNNGV. The CDR3 has 15 residues. The CDR3 protein is CASSLVPLSTYGYTF. The CDR3 DNA is TGTGCCAGCAGCTTAGTCCCCCTTTCTACTTATGGCTACACCTTC.

The chain employs TRBV15 and TRBJ1-1, with a weak D call TRBD1 (6 bases). There are 14 residues in the CDR3. Germline CDR1 reads LNHNV; CDR2 reads YYDKDF (reference sequence). V lost 1 base and J 5 bases, leaving 11 bases between the germline ends. Written as DNA, the CDR3 is TGTGCCACCAGCAGAGGTACAGGGAATACTGAAGCTTTCTTT. Amino acid sequence: CATSRGTGNTEAFF.

The V gene is TRBV5-1, the J gene TRBJ1-2, with 8 bases aligning to TRBD1. The CDR3 consists of 14 residues. The germline V gene has CDR1 SGHRS and CDR2 YFSETQ. V lost 0 bases and J lost 6; bases outside the gene matches: 4. The CDR3 sequence is CASSLGTGSDGYTF. Written as DNA, the CDR3 is TGCGCCAGCAGCTTGGGGACAGGGTCGGATGGCTACACCTTC. The whole variable domain, filled in from reference TRBV5-1 and TRBJ1-2, reads KAGVTQTPRYLIKTRGQQVTLSCSPISGHRSVSWYQQTPGQGLQFLFEYFSETQRNKGNFPGRFSGRQFSNSRSEMNVSTLELGDSALYLCASSLGTGSDGYTFGSGTRLTVV.

This rearrangement joins TRBV5-1 to TRBJ2-7, with D possibly matching TRBD2 (6 bases). The CDR3 contains 13 residues. Germline V gene data show CDR1 as SGHRS and CDR2 as YFSETQ. The germline V and J ends were trimmed by 4 bases and 6 bases, with 14 bases remaining between them. The CDR3 DNA reads TGCGCCAGCAGCCCCCGATCTAGCGCCGAGCAGTACTTC. This codes for CASSPRSSAEQYF.

V and J are TRBV5-1 and TRBJ2-7; a possible D gene is TRBD1 (5 bases). V lost 0 bases and J 1 base, leaving 11 bases between the germline ends. This CDR3 spans 15 amino acids. Germline CDR1 SGHRS, CDR2 YFSETQ. CDR3 nucleotide sequence: TGCGCCAGCAGCTTGGTGACAGTCGGGTCCTACGAGCAGTACTTC. Amino acids: CASSLVTVGSYEQYF.

V gene TRBV5-8 combines with J gene TRBJ2-5, with D perhaps matching TRBD2 (5 bases). Trimming left V 7 bases short and J 4 bases short, with 14 bases between. This CDR3 is built from 13 residues. The germline CDR1 and CDR2 sequences are SGHTS and YDEGEE. CDR3 amino acids: CASPPVRGETQYF. The CDR3 DNA is TGTGCCAGCCCCCCCGTTCGGGGAGAGACCCAGTACTTC.

The rearrangement joins TRBV2 to TRBJ2-7; a possible D gene is TRBD2 (5 bases). The V end was cut by 5 bases, the J end by 4 bases, with 12 bases between. CDR1 is SNHLY, CDR2 FYNNEI, per germline. The CDR3 has 13 residues. The DNA for the CDR3 is TGTGCCAGCAGTACCGGGGTCAAGTACGAGCAGTACTTC. Translated: CASSTGVKYEQYF.

This clone was observed a few times. The rearrangement links TRBV30 to TRBJ2-4; no firm D call. The CDR3 spans 15 residues. The germline CDR1 and CDR2 sequences are GTSNPN and SVGIG (reference sequence). The V and J ends lost 1 base and 0 bases respectively, with 10 bases between them. The CDR3, as DNA: TGTGCCTGGAGTGCGGGTCCTCTAGCCAAAAACATTCAGTACTTC. It yields the protein CAWSAGPLAKNIQYF.

This chain uses TRBV4-1 with TRBJ2-2, with TRBD2 identical over 8 bases. V lost 5 bases and J lost 1; bases outside the gene matches: 3. The CDR3 contains 15 residues. Germline loops: CDR1 MGHRA, CDR2 YSYEKL. The DNA for the CDR3 is TGCGCCAGCAGCAATACTAGCGGGAACACCGGGGAGCTGTTTTTT. This gives the protein CASSNTSGNTGELFF.

This clone was seen a handful of times. The rearrangement uses TRBV9 and TRBJ1-2; 9 bases are shared with TRBD1. This CDR3 region has 16 residues. V lost 0 bases to trimming and J lost 7 bases; unmatched junction nucleotides: 10. Germline V gene lookup returns CDR1 SGDLS and CDR2 YYNGEE. The CDR3 nucleotides are TGTGCCAGCAGCGTAGAGATTGGACAGGGGTTTAGTGGCTACACCTTC. As protein: CASSVEIGQGFSGYTF.

This sequence joins TRBV30 and TRBJ1-6; 7 bases align to TRBD1. The CDR3 totals 14 residues. CDR1 and CDR2 from the germline V gene are GTSNPN and SVGIG (reference sequence). Trimming took 3 bases from V and 7 from J; bases not matched to a gene: 6. The CDR3 bases are TGTGCCTGGAGCCGGGACAGCCAAAATTCACCCCTCCACTTT. Protein sequence: CAWSRDSQNSPLHF.

Written as DNA, the CDR3 is TGTGCCAGCAACAGTTGGGGGCCGGCCGAAGCTTTCTTT. Protein sequence: CASNSWGPAEAFF. The rearrangement joins TRBV11-2 to TRBJ1-1, with D perhaps matching TRBD1 (6 bases). CDR1 and CDR2 (germline): SGHAT, FQNNGV. The V gene lost 7 bases and the J gene lost 8 bases, with 17 bases spanning the gap. This CDR3 is built from 13 residues.

The CDR3 nucleotides read TGTGCCAGTAGTATCTGGAACAGAAAGCTGACAGATACGCAGTATTTT. It yields the protein CASSIWNRKLTDTQYF. This chain links TRBV19 with TRBJ2-3; the D is unclear. CDR3 length: 16 amino acids. Germline lookup yields CDR1 LNHDA and CDR2 SQIVND (reference sequence). V shed 3 bases and J shed 3 bases, with 16 bases lying between them.

The gene calls are TRBV2 and TRBJ1-2; 10 positions match TRBD1. With V trimmed by 8 bases and J by 3 bases, 3 bases remained unmatched. This CDR3 spans 13 amino acids. Germline V gene sequence: CDR1 SNHLY, CDR2 FYNNEI. CDR3 bases: TGTGCCAGCTGGACAGGGGGGTACTATGGCTACACCTTC. Protein product: CASWTGGYYGYTF.

V gene TRBV19 combines with J gene TRBJ1-1; no reliable D call. This CDR3 is built from 14 residues. Looked up from germline, CDR1 is LNHDA and CDR2 is SQIVND (reference sequence). Trimming shortened V by 3 bases and J by 2 bases, and 10 bases separated the two germline ends. The DNA of the CDR3 is TGTGCCAGTAGTATGAGCCCAATAAACACTGAAGCTTTCTTT. It encodes CASSMSPINTEAFF.

This clone has a single count. The gene calls are TRBV5-1 and TRBJ2-2; D is perhaps TRBD2 (6 bases). The V gene's germline CDR1 is SGHRS and CDR2 YFSETQ. The V gene lost 0 bases and the J gene lost 0 bases, with 9 bases spanning the gap. This CDR3 has 16 residues. The CDR3 here is CASSLASGSNTGELFF. As DNA, the CDR3 is TGCGCCAGCAGCTTGGCCAGCGGGTCGAACACCGGGGAGCTGTTTTTT.

The chain combines TRBV9 with TRBJ1-4; a possible D gene is TRBD1 (5 bases). Germline V gene lookup returns CDR1 SGDLS and CDR2 YYNGEE. This CDR3 is 13 amino acids long. The germline V and J ends were trimmed by 0 bases and 11 bases, with 11 bases remaining between them. The CDR3 DNA reads TGTGCCAGCAGCGTAGGGGGCGACGGGAAACTGTTTTTT. Protein sequence: CASSVGGDGKLFF.

The chain is built from TRBV30 and TRBJ2-1; 11 nucleotides match TRBD1. CDR1 is GTSNPN and CDR2 is SVGIG in the germline V gene (reference sequence). CDR3 length equals 16 residues. V shed 0 bases and J 3 bases; nucleotides not matched to a gene: 4. CDR3 nucleotides: TGTGCCTGGAGTGTACCCGGGACAGGGGGCTACAATGAGCAGTTCTTC. Encoded protein: CAWSVPGTGGYNEQFF.

The V and J genes are TRBV2 and TRBJ1-5; TRBD1 aligns across 7 bases. V shed 7 bases, J shed 6 bases, and the junction held 9 bases outside the gene matches. The length of the CDR3 is 14 residues. Looked up from germline, CDR1 is SNHLY and CDR2 is FYNNEI. This chain's CDR3 is CASNTQTGLQPQHF. In DNA, the CDR3 is TGTGCCAGCAATACCCAGACAGGGCTTCAGCCCCAGCATTTT.

The genes are TRBV9 and TRBJ2-3, with a possible D match to TRBD2 (6 bases). CDR1 SGDLS and CDR2 YYNGEE come from the germline V gene. The CDR3 consists of 17 residues. V lost 4 bases and J 2 bases, leaving 20 bases between the germline ends. CDR3 sequence (DNA): TGTGCCAGCAGCCCCCGTTTGTCGGGACTTTACACAGATACGCAGTATTTT. It yields the protein CASSPRLSGLYTDTQYF.